Included here is one T cell receptor (beta chain) sequence, with context. Data came from immunoSEQ multiplex PCR; TCRdb stores just in-frame clones and leaves some out. The sample includes approximately 97,000 clones, around 88% of them seen just once. The sample belongs to a study of control samples from healthy donors and cancer patients. J was trimmed by 0 bases and V by 7 bases; bases with no gene match: 7. Germline assignment: CDR1 LNHDA and CDR2 SQIVND (reference sequence). CDR3 length: 16 amino acids. The source material was blood. This TCR was recovered from a man aged 30 to 39 in good health. The V and J genes are TRBV19 and TRBJ2-1; 9 bases match TRBD1. This CDR3 is CASTRTGDPSYNEQFF. CDR3 sequence (DNA): TGTGCCAGTACCCGGACAGGGGATCCCTCCTACAATGAGCAGTTCTTC.